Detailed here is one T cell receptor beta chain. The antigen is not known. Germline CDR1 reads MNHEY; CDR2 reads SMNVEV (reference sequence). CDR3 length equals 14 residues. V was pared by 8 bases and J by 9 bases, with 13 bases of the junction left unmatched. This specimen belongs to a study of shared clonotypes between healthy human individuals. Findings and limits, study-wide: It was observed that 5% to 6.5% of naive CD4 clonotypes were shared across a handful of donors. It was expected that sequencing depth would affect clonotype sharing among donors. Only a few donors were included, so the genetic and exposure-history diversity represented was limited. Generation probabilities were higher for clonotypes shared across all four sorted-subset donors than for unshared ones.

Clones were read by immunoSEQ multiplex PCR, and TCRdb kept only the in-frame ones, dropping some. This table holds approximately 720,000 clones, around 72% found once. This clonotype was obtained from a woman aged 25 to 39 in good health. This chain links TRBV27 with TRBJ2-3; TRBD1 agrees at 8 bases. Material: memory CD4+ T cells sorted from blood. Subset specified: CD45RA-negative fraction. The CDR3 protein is CASYARGRTGTQYF. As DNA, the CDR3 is TGTGCCAGCTATGCCAGGGGGCGCACGGGGACGCAGTATTTT.